Following are 8 T cell receptor beta chains from one sample sequenced in a study of shared clonotypes between healthy human individuals (dated by TCRdb to 2018 to 2020). The library was built by means of the immunoSEQ multiplex PCR assay. TCRdb retrieved this table from immuneACCESS and kept in-frame rearrangements only. Not all clones are present; in checked studies, unresolved V genes account for under half, and no reason is known for the remainder. For this sample the table gives hundreds of thousands of clones, of which roughly 70% were detected only once. The top ten clonotypes cover less than 2% of the sample. Sequencing was performed on memory CD4+ T cells sorted from blood. The cell subset or site label for this specimen denotes: CD45RA-negative fraction. These receptors all stem from a young woman in good health.

The CDR3 region is CASSQVPSGEQYF. The CDR3 DNA reads TGTGCCAGCAGCCAAGTTCCTAGCGGTGAGCAGTACTTC. The chain carries TRBV14 and TRBJ2-7; 7 nucleotides match TRBD2. With 1 base clipped from V and 7 bases from J, the junction kept 4 bases outside the gene matches. This CDR3 is built from 13 residues. Germline assignment: CDR1 SGHDN and CDR2 FVKESK.

Only one count was recorded for this clone. The sample holds other DNA sequences that translate to the same CDR3. The chain has TRBV7-9 and TRBJ1-5; D is ambiguous. The germline V and J ends were trimmed by 8 bases and 2 bases, with 7 bases remaining between them. The length of the CDR3 is 12 residues. Per germline, CDR1 SEHNR and CDR2 FQNEAQ (reference sequence). The CDR3: CASSRGNQPQHF. The CDR3, as DNA: TGTGCCAGCTCAAGAGGCAATCAGCCCCAGCATTTT.

On this clone: This sample includes further DNA sequences coding for the same CDR3. V is TRBV5-1 and J is TRBJ2-1; D gene uncertain. Germline CDR1 SGHRS, CDR2 YFSETQ. Trimming stripped 0 bases from V and 0 bases from J, with 7 bases between. CDR3 length equals 15 residues. CDR3 bases: TGCGCCAGCAGCTTGGATCTTGTCTCCTACAATGAGCAGTTCTTC. This codes for CASSLDLVSYNEQFF.

The chain is built from TRBV6-5 and TRBJ1-2; D gene unclear. This CDR3 is 14 amino acids long. Germline-derived CDR1 and CDR2 are MNHEY and SVGAGI. V was clipped by 2 bases and J by 4 bases, with 11 bases between them. The CDR3 bases are TGTGCCAGCAGTTACATAGGTGGGCGCTATGGCTACACCTTC. Translated: CASSYIGGRYGYTF.

The chain combines TRBV6-5 with TRBJ2-5; maybe TRBD1 (6 bases). Trimming removed 0 bases at V and 3 bases at J, with 11 bases between. This CDR3 has 15 amino acids. Germline CDR1 reads MNHEY; CDR2 reads SVGAGI. The DNA for the CDR3 is TGTGCCAGCAGTTACTCGGGACACATAAAAGAGACCCAGTACTTC. Protein sequence: CASSYSGHIKETQYF.

The genes are TRBV6-6 and TRBJ2-7, with TRBD2 as a possible D gene (5 bases). There are 15 residues in the CDR3. V was shortened by 7 bases and J by 5 bases, with 21 bases between the two germline ends. Germline lookup yields CDR1 MNHNY and CDR2 SVGAGI (reference sequence). CDR3 nucleotide sequence: TGTGCCAGCACCAATATGCGCTACGGGGAGAACGAGCAGTACTTC. Residues: CASTNMRYGENEQYF.

The chain joins TRBV5-5 to TRBJ2-7, with D perhaps assigned TRBD1 or TRBD2 (6 bases each). This CDR3 has 13 amino acids. The V end lost 4 bases, the J end lost 6 bases, and 14 bases lay between the germline ends. The germline V gene encodes CDR1 SGHKS and CDR2 YYEKEE (reference sequence). The CDR3 coding sequence is TGTGCCAGCAGCGGGCCACAGGGAGGCGAGCAGTACTTC. It is translated as CASSGPQGGEQYF.

The chain recombines TRBV29-1 with TRBJ1-2; unclear D gene. The CDR3 sequence is 13 residues long. Between the trimmed V and J ends, which lost 7 bases and 4 bases, there was a span of 16 bases. Germline values: CDR1 SQVTM, CDR2 ANQGSEA. In DNA, the CDR3 is TGCAGCGGGATCCGGGATCCTACCTATGGCTACACCTTC. Protein product: CSGIRDPTYGYTF. Full variable domain (remainder filled in from reference TRBV29-1 and TRBJ1-2): SAVISQKPSRDICQRGTSLTIQCQVDSQVTMMFWYRQQPGQSLTLIATANQGSEATYESGFVIDKFPISRPNLTFSTLTVSNMSPEDSSIYLCSGIRDPTYGYTFGSGTRLTVV.